These T cell receptor beta chains were read from a single sample in a study of persistence of HIV-infected CD4 T cells. Antigens for these TCRs are unknown. Sequencing used immunoSEQ multiplex PCR; TCRdb keeps in-frame clones, though not all of them. This table has under 20,000 clones, approximately 64% appearing once. Sequences were derived from CD4+ T cells sorted from PBMCs after approximately 19-hour stimulation, sampled from a patient who received antiretroviral therapy. The receptor source for this set is an adult woman with HIV who was CMV-seropositive. The CDR3 runs from the conserved cysteine through the conserved F or W. The order of the fields is J gene, V gene, clone size, D gene, CDR3 protein, CDR3 DNA. A D gene is named only where the DNA matches it firmly. Only part of the rows carry a size: once, few, many, or a class if the clone is expanded.

TRBJ2-2	TRBV5-1	NA	TRBD2	CASSLEASGFWELFF	TGCGCCAGCAGCTTGGAAGCTAGCGGGTTCTGGGAGCTGTTTTTT
TRBJ1-6	TRBV9	NA	NA	CASSNLPNSPLHF	TGTGCCAGCAGCAACTTACCTAATTCACCCCTCCACTTT
TRBJ1-5	TRBV6-1	NA	NA	CASSEVGGYNQPQHF	TGTGCCAGCAGTGAAGTCGGGGGTTACAATCAGCCCCAGCATTTT
TRBJ1-2	TRBV12-3/TRBV12-4	NA	TRBD1	CASSHGTGVGYTF	TGTGCCAGCAGCCACGGGACAGGGGTTGGCTACACCTTC
TRBJ2-3	TRBV5-1	NA	NA	CASSLGVDTDTQYF	TGCGCCAGCAGCTTGGGCGTGGACACAGATACGCAGTATTTT
TRBJ1-1	TRBV5-1	once	NA	CASSRDADPSRTEAFF	TGCGCCAGCAGCCGCGACGCCGATCCTTCGAGAACTGAAGCTTTCTTT
TRBJ1-2	TRBV13	NA	NA	CASSLEGKVATQYGYTF	TGTGCCAGCAGCTTAGAGGGGAAAGTAGCGACTCAATATGGCTACACCTTC
TRBJ2-3	TRBV5-1	NA	NA	CASRAGGTDTQYF	TGCGCCAGCAGAGCAGGGGGCACAGATACGCAGTATTTT
TRBJ2-2	TRBV7-6	NA	NA	CASSLGHSNTGELFF	TGTGCCAGCAGCTTGGGTCACTCGAACACCGGGGAGCTGTTTTTT
TRBJ1-1	TRBV5-5	NA	NA	CASSLGVGGGRSYTEAFF	TGTGCCAGCAGCTTGGGGGTCGGGGGTGGCAGGTCTTACACTGAAGCTTTCTTT
TRBJ2-3	TRBV6-5	NA	TRBD2	CASSYGGGSTDTQYF	TGTGCCAGCAGTTACGGGGGGGGTAGCACAGATACGCAGTATTTT
TRBJ2-4	TRBV6-5	NA	NA	CASSPTRQSGNIQYF	TGTGCCAGCAGCCCGACGAGGCAGAGCGGAAACATTCAGTACTTC
TRBJ2-3	TRBV4-2	once	TRBD2	CASSPRLAGGSDTQYF	TGTGCCAGCAGCCCCCGACTAGCGGGGGGGTCAGATACGCAGTATTTT
TRBJ2-2	TRBV12-3/TRBV12-4	NA	NA	CATQGEAGELFF	TGTGCCACCCAGGGGGAGGCCGGGGAGCTGTTTTTT
TRBJ2-5	TRBV24-1	NA	TRBD1	CATSDDGTGGGTQYF	TGTGCCACCAGTGATGATGGGACAGGGGGTGGGACCCAGTACTTC
TRBJ1-2	TRBV5-6	NA	NA	CASGDAYGYTF	TGTGCCAGCGGTGACGCATATGGCTACACCTTC
TRBJ2-1	TRBV5-1	NA	TRBD2	CASSLAGLAGGHEQFF	TGCGCCAGCAGCTTGGCCGGTCTAGCGGGGGGACATGAGCAGTTCTTC
TRBJ1-2	TRBV9	once	TRBD1	CASSVTGGLNYGYTF	TGTGCCAGCAGCGTCACAGGGGGACTTAACTATGGCTACACCTTC
TRBJ2-2	TRBV7-3	few	TRBD1	CASTVTGVTGELFF	TGTGCCAGCACTGTAACAGGGGTAACCGGGGAGCTGTTTTTT
TRBJ2-7	TRBV6-5	few	NA	CATQQGLGREQYF	TGTGCCACCCAACAGGGCTTAGGTAGGGAGCAGTACTTC
TRBJ1-2	TRBV5-1	NA	TRBD1	CASSNRDRDGYTF	TGCGCCAGCAGCAACCGGGACAGGGACGGCTACACCTTC
TRBJ2-3	TRBV10-3	NA	TRBD2	CAISGSSGFLGTDTQYF	TGTGCCATCAGTGGTAGTAGCGGGTTCCTTGGGACAGATACGCAGTATTTT
TRBJ1-2	TRBV7-3	NA	NA	CASSEAHGANYGYTF	TGTGCCAGCAGCGAAGCCCACGGAGCTAACTATGGCTACACCTTC
TRBJ2-7	TRBV29-1	few	NA	CSVGGGGSYEQYF	TGCAGCGTTGGTGGAGGGGGCTCCTACGAGCAGTACTTC
TRBJ1-1	TRBV6-5	NA	NA	CASSYSVPGRAFF	TGTGCCAGCAGTTACTCGGTACCGGGCCGGGCTTTCTTT
TRBJ1-3	TRBV3-1/TRBV3-2	NA	NA	CASSQFQTPGNTIYF	TGTGCCAGCAGCCAATTCCAAACCCCTGGAAACACCATATATTTT
TRBJ1-5	TRBV6-5	NA	TRBD1	CASSSPGGVNQPQHF	TGTGCCAGCAGTTCGCCAGGGGGTGTCAATCAGCCCCAGCATTTT
TRBJ2-1	TRBV18	NA	NA	CASSPPGSSYNEQFF	TGTGCCAGCTCACCACCCGGGTCCTCCTACAATGAGCAGTTCTTC
TRBJ2-3	TRBV7-3	once	NA	CASSRGVDTQYF	TGTGCCAGCAGCCGTGGGGTAGATACGCAGTATTTT
TRBJ2-6	TRBV2	NA	NA	CASSGGYPGANVLTF	TGTGCCAGCAGTGGAGGGTACCCTGGGGCCAACGTCCTGACTTTC
TRBJ2-7	TRBV9	NA	NA	CASSVDPSPYEQYF	TGTGCCAGCAGCGTAGACCCCTCTCCCTACGAGCAGTACTTC
TRBJ2-5	TRBV2	NA	NA	CASHLIREETQYF	TGTGCCAGCCATCTTATAAGAGAAGAGACCCAGTACTTC
TRBJ1-5	TRBV5-8	NA	NA	CASSALGPQHF	TGTGCCAGCAGCGCCTTGGGGCCCCAGCATTTT
TRBJ2-3	TRBV30	few	TRBD1	CAWREPGDRETQYF	TGTGCCTGGAGAGAACCCGGGGACAGGGAAACGCAGTATTTT
TRBJ2-3	TRBV5-1	NA	TRBD1	CASSVSGTDTDTQYF	TGCGCCAGCAGCGTCTCCGGGACAGACACAGATACGCAGTATTTT
TRBJ1-2	TRBV13	NA	NA	CASTSGDGTRGGYTF	TGTGCCAGCACCTCAGGGGACGGGACCCGTGGGGGCTACACCTTC
TRBJ2-2	TRBV27	few	NA	CASSLIGQGPLGTGELFF	TGTGCCAGCAGTTTAATTGGTCAGGGGCCGCTAGGAACCGGGGAGCTGTTTTTT